What follows is one T cell receptor beta chain and its context. Antigen: not known. This specimen comes from a study of cytomegalovirus exposure and HLA in healthy donors. Primers included in the PCR were 60 Vbeta and 13 Jbeta primers. The protocol was immunoSEQ multiplex PCR, while the TCRdb copy is restricted to in-frame clones and leaves out a portion. The table shows more than 90,000 clones, with about 70% occurring only once. Study-level points and caveats: Published work reported that the classifier diagnosed cytomegalovirus status with high specificity and sensitivity.

The CDR3 is made up of 15 amino acids. Germline V gives CDR1 SGHTA, CDR2 FQGNSA. This TCR was sampled from a woman aged 35 to 49 in good health and CMV-seronegative. The chain couples TRBV7-2 to TRBJ2-5; D is possibly TRBD1 (6 bases). The J call may be wrong; the DNA end is better matched by TRBJ2-7. The sample comprised PBMCs. This CDR3 is CASSLAGANSYEQYF. DNA for the CDR3: TGTGCCAGCAGCTTAGCGGGGGCGAACTCCTACGAGCAGTACTTC.